A selection of T cell receptor beta chains follows, all from one sample in a study of T cells in Graves' hyperthyroidism and ophthalmopathy. In TCRdb, the multiplex PCR reads were re-called with MiXCR into one record per CDR3 protein. The table has about 640,000 distinct CDR3 sequences, about 15% seen once. The material sequenced was blood. These TCRs come from a woman in her fifties or sixties with Graves' ophthalmopathy. CDR3s include the opening cysteine and the closing phenylalanine or tryptophan. Not every row has a clone size; where given, it reads once, few, many or a size class.

clone size,CDR3 length,V gene,CDR3 protein
many,13,TRBV12-3/TRBV12-4,CASSLGVEYEQYF
many,14,TRBV20-1,CSASAGRGLDEQYF
few,15,TRBV19,CASSSSRFSYNEQFF
many,15,TRBV9,CASSVFAGNTGELFF
many,16,TRBV7-2,CASSLRGTGSNYGYTF
.,13,TRBV5-8,CASSKQDQETQYF
many,15,TRBV7-8,CASSLEDRLTYEQYF
many,17,TRBV5-6,CASSLEASGRFINEQFF
few,15,TRBV11-3,CASSLEGLVTNEQFF
few,15,TRBV19,CASSTRRRLNTEAFF
few,13,TRBV10-3,CAISPGQGSGYTF
many,15,TRBV28,CASSYGAALSQPQHF
few,18,TRBV7-2,CASSSRLADYWNTYEQYF
.,14,TRBV14,CASGWKQTTGELFF
.,12,TRBV20-1,CSASGQYTEAFF
few,17,TRBV4-2,CASSQSSSGIRTGELFF
many,17,TRBV27,CASSSYPTTLAKNIQYF
few,16,TRBV9,CASSVSRAQSYNEQFF
many,20,TRBV5-1,CASSKTSGTGRGSSYNEQFF
few,15,TRBV2,CASSRPGLGDTEAFF
.,17,TRBV18,CASSPLGLAGGWNTQYF
.,16,TRBV24-1,CATSDPTSGSYNEQFF
.,13,TRBV18,CASSPTWNTEAFF
many,16,TRBV20-1,CSAVQGADQTNEKLFF
.,15,TRBV28,CASSLGAGTGNTIYF
many,14,TRBV29-1,CSVELAGGYNEQFF